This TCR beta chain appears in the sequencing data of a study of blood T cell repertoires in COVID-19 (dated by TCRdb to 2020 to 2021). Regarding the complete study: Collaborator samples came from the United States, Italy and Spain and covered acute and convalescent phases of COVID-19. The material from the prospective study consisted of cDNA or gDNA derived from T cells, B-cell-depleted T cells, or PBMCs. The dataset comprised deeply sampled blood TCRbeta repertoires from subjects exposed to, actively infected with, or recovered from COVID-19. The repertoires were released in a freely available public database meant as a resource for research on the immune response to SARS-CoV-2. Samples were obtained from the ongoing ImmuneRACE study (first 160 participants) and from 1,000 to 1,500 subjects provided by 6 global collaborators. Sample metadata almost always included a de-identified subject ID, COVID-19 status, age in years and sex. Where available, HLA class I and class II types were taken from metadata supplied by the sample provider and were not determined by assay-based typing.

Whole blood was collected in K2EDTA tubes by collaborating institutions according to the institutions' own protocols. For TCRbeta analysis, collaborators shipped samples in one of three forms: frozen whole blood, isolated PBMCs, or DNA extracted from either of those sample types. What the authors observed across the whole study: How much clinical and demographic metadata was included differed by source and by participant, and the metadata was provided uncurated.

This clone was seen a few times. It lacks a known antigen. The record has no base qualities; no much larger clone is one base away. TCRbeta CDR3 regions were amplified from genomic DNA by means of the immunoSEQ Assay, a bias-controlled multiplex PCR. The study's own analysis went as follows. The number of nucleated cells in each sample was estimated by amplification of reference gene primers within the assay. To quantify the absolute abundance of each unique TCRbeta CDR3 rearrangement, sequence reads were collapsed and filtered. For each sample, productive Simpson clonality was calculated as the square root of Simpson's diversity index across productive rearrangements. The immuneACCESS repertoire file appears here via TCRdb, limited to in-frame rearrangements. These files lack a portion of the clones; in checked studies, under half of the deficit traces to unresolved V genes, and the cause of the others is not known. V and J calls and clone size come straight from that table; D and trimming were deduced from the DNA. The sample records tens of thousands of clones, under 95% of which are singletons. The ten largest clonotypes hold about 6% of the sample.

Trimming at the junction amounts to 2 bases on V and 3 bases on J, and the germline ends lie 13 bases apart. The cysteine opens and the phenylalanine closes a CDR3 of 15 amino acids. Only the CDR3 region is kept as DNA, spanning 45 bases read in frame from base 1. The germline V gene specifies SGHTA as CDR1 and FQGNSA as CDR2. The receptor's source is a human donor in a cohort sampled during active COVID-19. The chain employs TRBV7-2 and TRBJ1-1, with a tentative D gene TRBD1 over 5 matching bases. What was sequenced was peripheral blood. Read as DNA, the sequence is TGTGCCAGCAGCTTAATAAGGGGTTGGGACACTGAAGCTTTCTTT. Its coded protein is CASSLIRGWDTEAFF. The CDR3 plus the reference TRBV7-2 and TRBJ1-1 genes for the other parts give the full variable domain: GAGVSQSPSNKVTEKGKDVELRCDPISGHTALYWYRQSLGQGLEFLIYFQGNSAPDKSGLPSDRFSAERTGGSVSTLTIQRTQQEDSAVYLCASSLIRGWDTEAFFGQGTRLTVV.